The rows below give T cell receptor beta chains drawn from one sample of a study of tumor-infiltrating lymphocytes in primary liver carcinoma. From the multiplex PCR reads, TCRdb called clonotypes with MiXCR, one entry per CDR3 protein. Of over 95,000 distinct CDR3 sequences detected, 69% appear once; the ten largest clones hold 9.5%. Sample: liver tumor tissue from sampling region 5. These receptors all stem from a woman aged 55-69 years with primary liver carcinoma and hepatitis B virus infection. Both conserved end residues are part of each CDR3. The D gene is left open where the match is weak. Part of the rows lack a size; the others show once, few, many or a class for expanded clones.

TRBV5-1,TRBJ1-2,few,-,CASSLAGTVHYGYTF,TGCGCCAGCAGCTTGGCCGGGACGGTGCACTATGGCTACACCTTC
TRBV6-1,TRBJ1-5,-,TRBD1,CASIKYRVGTGGAGSNQPEHF,TGTGCCAGCATCAAGTACCGCGTAGGGACAGGGGGCGCAGGGAGCAATCAGCCCGAGCATTTT
TRBV28,TRBJ2-4,-,-,CASRTQAATEWDIQYF,TGTGCCAGCAGGACGCAAGCGGCCACGGAATGGGACATTCAGTACTTC
TRBV29-1,TRBJ2-3,-,-,CRVGRAADTQYF,TGCAGGGTTGGAAGGGCCGCAGATACGCAGTATTTT
TRBV7-8,TRBJ2-3,-,TRBD1,CVSSPPGTVVPDTQYF,TGTGTCAGCAGCCCACCCGGGACAGTGGTTCCAGATACGCAGTATTTT
TRBV14,TRBJ2-1,many,TRBD2,CASNLAGVHNEQFF,TGTGCCAGCAACCTAGCGGGGGTTCACAATGAGCAGTTCTTC
TRBV5-1,TRBJ2-1,-,TRBD2,CASSTSGLAGTSEQFF,TGCGCCAGCAGCACCTCGGGACTAGCGGGAACTTCTGAGCAGTTCTTC
TRBV12-3/TRBV12-4,TRBJ1-1,-,TRBD1,CVSSLGQGAMVFF,TGTGTCAGCAGTTTAGGACAGGGGGCGATGGTTTTCTTT
TRBV29-1,TRBJ1-2,-,-,CSAEDRSRSYGYTF,TGTAGCGCTGAAGATAGAAGCAGATCCTATGGTTACACCTTC
TRBV11-2,TRBJ2-1,-,TRBD2,CDSSAGDYNKQFF,TGTGACAGCAGTGCCGGGGACTACAATAAGCAGTTCTTC
TRBV6-2/TRBV6-3,TRBJ2-7,-,-,CTSSDPLSRSYEQYF,TGTACCAGCAGTGACCCTTTATCGCGATCGTACGAGCAATACTTC
TRBV6-5,TRBJ1-1,-,-,CACSIQGRQNIEAFF,TGTGCCTGCAGTATTCAGGGACGGCAGAACATTGAAGCTTTCTTT
TRBV6-2/TRBV6-3,TRBJ2-7,-,-,CASSRQEVHEQYF,TGCGCCAGCAGCCGCCAGGAAGTCCACGAGCAGTACTTC
TRBV14,TRBJ2-7,many,TRBD2,CASSQDSRDYYEQYF,TGTGCCAGCAGCCAAGATTCCCGGGACTACTACGAGCAGTACTTC
TRBV5-1,TRBJ2-1,-,TRBD2,CTSSLAAGLAGRDEQFF,TGCACCAGCAGCTTGGCCGCTGGGCTAGCGGGAAGGGATGAGCAGTTCTTC
TRBV5-1,TRBJ2-7,-,-,CASSLGGLQSYEQYF,TGCGCCAGCAGCTTGGGTGGTCTTCAGTCCTACGAGCAGTACTTC
TRBV6-5,TRBJ2-1,-,-,CASTYSPITNEQSF,TGTGCCAGCACTTACTCCCCTATCACTAATGAGCAGTCCTTC
TRBV2,TRBJ2-2,-,-,CASSGGTNTGELFF,TGTGCCAGCAGTGGAGGGACGAACACCGGGGAGCTGTTTTTT
TRBV18,TRBJ1-2,-,TRBD1,CASSPRDSQYGYTF,TGTGCCAGCTCACCACGGGACAGTCAGTATGGCTACACCTTC
TRBV28,TRBJ2-3,once,TRBD1,CASHTGQGWGTDMQYF,TGTGCCTCGCACACGGGACAGGGGTGGGGCACAGATATGCAGTATTTT
TRBV12-3/TRBV12-4,TRBJ1-1,many,TRBD1,CASSLAQGGEAFF,TGTGCCAGCAGTTTAGCACAGGGGGGGGAAGCTTTCTTT
TRBV11-3,TRBJ2-2,-,-,CASSLARRAGEPFF,TGTGCCAGCAGCTTGGCTAGGAGGGCCGGGGAGCCGTTTTTT
TRBV3-1,TRBJ2-7,-,-,CASNQDRRRAYEQYF,TGTGCCAGCAACCAAGATCGGCGGCGGGCCTACGAGCAGTACTTC
TRBV29-1,TRBJ2-3,-,-,CSVEHRLHTSTDTQYF,TGCAGCGTTGAGCACAGATTACATACTAGCACAGATACGCAGTATTTT
TRBV11-2,TRBJ1-6,-,TRBD1,CDNRTEGANNSPLHF,TGTGACAACCGGACTGAGGGGGCGAATAATTCACCCCTCCACTTT
TRBV15,TRBJ2-7,-,TRBD2,CATSRGGLAGAEQYF,TGTGCCACCAGCAGGGGGGGACTAGCGGGCGCCGAGCAGTACTTC
TRBV29-1,TRBJ1-1,many,-,CSAGVGGRTEAFF,TGCAGCGCTGGGGTGGGGGGCCGGACTGAAGCTTTCTTT
TRBV11-2,TRBJ2-2,once,-,CSRSFYRSAGELFF,TGTTCCAGGAGCTTTTATAGATCCGCCGGGGAGCTGTTTTTT
TRBV11-2,TRBJ2-2,medium-sized,TRBD2,CASSRASGSGGELFF,TGTGCCAGCAGCCGGGCTAGCGGGAGCGGCGGGGAGCTGTTTTTT
TRBV6-6,TRBJ2-7,-,-,CASSYLKGYEQYF,TGCGCCAGCAGTTACTTGAAGGGCTACGAGCAGTACTTC
TRBV6-6,TRBJ2-3,many,-,CASILGGASTDTQYF,TGTGCCAGCATCTTAGGGGGGGCGAGCACAGATACGCAGTATTTT
TRBV4-1,TRBJ2-2,-,-,CASRTNGNTGELFF,TGTGCCAGCAGGACTAACGGGAACACCGGGGAGCTGTTTTTT
TRBV6-5,TRBJ2-7,many,TRBD2,CASSTRDYPEQYF,TGTGCCAGCAGTACTCGGGACTATCCTGAGCAGTACTTC
TRBV20-1,TRBJ2-3,-,TRBD1,CSARDQAAWRQGQYF,TGCAGTGCTAGAGATCAAGCGGCCTGGAGACAGGGGCAGTATTTT
TRBV6-5,TRBJ2-6,-,-,CASSIMWSGANVLTF,TGTGCCAGCAGTATCATGTGGTCTGGGGCCAACGTCCTAACTTTC